This section outlines one T cell receptor (beta chain) sequence together with its context. The data were obtained in a study of blood T cell repertoires in COVID-19. TCRdb's table, derived via immunoSEQ multiplex PCR, lists solely in-frame clones and lacks some. The data hold around 300,000 clones, with about nine tenths observed a single time. The germline V gene has CDR1 MDHEN and CDR2 SYDVKM. The CDR3 runs to 13 residues. Trimming removed 6 bases from V and 1 base from J, with 9 bases in between. The TCR comes from a middle-aged man with active or convalescent COVID-19. J is TRBJ1-2 and V is TRBV28; a weak D match, TRBD1 (6 bases). What was sequenced was peripheral blood. The CDR3 reads CASRDSINYGYTF. The CDR3 nucleotides read TGTGCCAGCAGGGACAGCATTAACTATGGCTACACCTTC.